These T cell receptor beta chains were read from a single sample in a study of technical replicates of blood from a handful of donors. Profiled with immunoSEQ multiplex PCR; TCRdb holds only in-frame clones, not every one. This sample has some 66,000 clones; roughly 98% occur once, and the top ten carry about 0.16%. Sample: T cells isolated from PBMCs. These receptors were taken from a human donor in good health. Both conserved end residues are trimmed from each CDR3. The order of the fields is J gene, clone size, V gene, CDR3 protein. Where a row states a size, it is once, few, many or the class of an expanded clone; other rows omit it.

j_call: TRBJ1-1; clone_size: .; v_call: TRBV5-1; cdr3_aa: ASSLEPGTAEAF
j_call: TRBJ2-7; clone_size: .; v_call: TRBV27; cdr3_aa: ASSLQGISYEQY
j_call: TRBJ1-1; clone_size: .; v_call: TRBV11-2; cdr3_aa: ASRPPGGVEAF
j_call: TRBJ2-5; clone_size: .; v_call: TRBV6-5; cdr3_aa: ASSYSSRQETQY
j_call: TRBJ2-5; clone_size: .; v_call: TRBV2; cdr3_aa: ASRTTAFQETQY
j_call: TRBJ2-2; clone_size: .; v_call: TRBV6-5; cdr3_aa: ASSGTPTGELF
j_call: TRBJ2-7; clone_size: .; v_call: TRBV29-1; cdr3_aa: SVESTQTGRENEQY
j_call: TRBJ2-1; clone_size: .; v_call: TRBV7-9; cdr3_aa: ASSPWDKDNEQF
j_call: TRBJ2-7; clone_size: .; v_call: TRBV7-8; cdr3_aa: ASSLASTGTTYEQY
j_call: TRBJ1-5; clone_size: .; v_call: TRBV7-8; cdr3_aa: ASSLEARGNQPQH
j_call: TRBJ1-2; clone_size: once; v_call: TRBV2; cdr3_aa: ASLGGKYGYT
j_call: TRBJ2-1; clone_size: .; v_call: TRBV5-4; cdr3_aa: ASSLAPSGAYNEQF
j_call: TRBJ2-1; clone_size: .; v_call: TRBV11-3; cdr3_aa: ASSSTGSSYNEQF
j_call: TRBJ2-1; clone_size: .; v_call: TRBV11-3; cdr3_aa: ASSLQGARSSYNEQF
j_call: TRBJ2-7; clone_size: .; v_call: TRBV11-2; cdr3_aa: ASSLFGSRGEQY
j_call: TRBJ2-7; clone_size: .; v_call: TRBV28; cdr3_aa: ASSDTGLVSYEQY
j_call: TRBJ1-2; clone_size: .; v_call: TRBV5-6; cdr3_aa: ASSLRTGDYGYT
j_call: TRBJ2-7; clone_size: .; v_call: TRBV27; cdr3_aa: ASSSSLATEQY
j_call: TRBJ2-1; clone_size: .; v_call: TRBV25-1; cdr3_aa: ASGKEGWTSYNEQF
j_call: TRBJ2-3; clone_size: once; v_call: TRBV4-2; cdr3_aa: ASSQDPGKADTQY
j_call: TRBJ1-1; clone_size: .; v_call: TRBV15; cdr3_aa: ATSTRHPEAF
j_call: TRBJ1-2; clone_size: .; v_call: TRBV11-2; cdr3_aa: ASSPTRGGVTYGYT
j_call: TRBJ1-6; clone_size: .; v_call: TRBV25-1; cdr3_aa: ASSGQPGNSPLH
j_call: TRBJ2-3; clone_size: .; v_call: TRBV10-3; cdr3_aa: AIRRQGLSTDTQY
j_call: TRBJ1-1; clone_size: few; v_call: TRBV29-1; cdr3_aa: SVEGRLNTEAF
j_call: TRBJ1-1; clone_size: .; v_call: TRBV11-2; cdr3_aa: ASSLGLVNTEAF
j_call: TRBJ1-1; clone_size: .; v_call: TRBV28; cdr3_aa: ASSSRDRVSTEAF
j_call: TRBJ2-7; clone_size: .; v_call: TRBV7-6; cdr3_aa: ASSLWSGEYEQY
j_call: .; clone_size: .; v_call: TRBV29-1; cdr3_aa: SVKAGLNEQY
j_call: TRBJ2-1; clone_size: .; v_call: TRBV11-2; cdr3_aa: ASSFPGSYNEQF
j_call: TRBJ2-5; clone_size: .; v_call: TRBV5-6; cdr3_aa: ASFLAGRQETQY
j_call: TRBJ1-2; clone_size: .; v_call: TRBV5-1; cdr3_aa: ASSSGPGTALYGYT
j_call: TRBJ2-1; clone_size: .; v_call: TRBV5-1; cdr3_aa: ASSVGPALLGQYNEQF
j_call: TRBJ1-1; clone_size: once; v_call: TRBV30; cdr3_aa: AWRTGERTEAF
j_call: TRBJ2-7; clone_size: .; v_call: TRBV27; cdr3_aa: ASSFVSGTGSYEQY
j_call: TRBJ1-5; clone_size: .; v_call: TRBV7-2; cdr3_aa: ASRLTGGEGNQPQH
j_call: TRBJ1-1; clone_size: .; v_call: TRBV30; cdr3_aa: AWALGGPGAEAF
j_call: TRBJ2-1; clone_size: .; v_call: TRBV9; cdr3_aa: ASSVWGSGGALFEQF
j_call: TRBJ1-5; clone_size: .; v_call: TRBV15; cdr3_aa: ATSRDRGQGSQPQH
j_call: TRBJ1-4; clone_size: once; v_call: TRBV5-1; cdr3_aa: ASSFTKRNEKLF
j_call: TRBJ2-5; clone_size: .; v_call: TRBV6-5; cdr3_aa: ASSYGLLAHQETQY
j_call: TRBJ2-7; clone_size: .; v_call: TRBV4-2; cdr3_aa: ASSQEDGSGYEQY
j_call: TRBJ1-2; clone_size: .; v_call: TRBV7-8; cdr3_aa: ASSLALAGVDGYT
j_call: TRBJ1-5; clone_size: .; v_call: TRBV14; cdr3_aa: ASSQDRFTGSLNQPQH
j_call: TRBJ2-3; clone_size: .; v_call: TRBV15; cdr3_aa: ATSRDRLAGGSFTDTQY
j_call: TRBJ1-1; clone_size: .; v_call: TRBV4-2; cdr3_aa: ASSQDDRDSINEAF
j_call: TRBJ1-1; clone_size: .; v_call: TRBV6-1; cdr3_aa: ASSDRGNTEAF